This TCR beta chain was profiled in a study of CD8+ T cells in alopecia areata. Findings and caveats of the study: Many expanded lesional clones persisted during tofacitinib (in both scalp and blood). Clonality exceeded that of normal scalp in lesional scalp, most notably in alopecia totalis/universalis. Because one nonresponder was included, the link of baseline CD8+ expansion to response is considered uncertain.

Specified treatment: oral pan-JAK inhibitor, 5-10 mg twice daily. On this clone: The antigen remains unidentified.

Sequencing relied on a cDNA template that was reverse transcribed from extracted RNA. Assay: immunoSEQ multiplex PCR; the TCRdb copy retains only in-frame clones and omits some. The sample shows 150,000 to 200,000 clones, around 60% of them seen only once. Germline values: CDR1 GTSNPN, CDR2 SVGIG (reference sequence). The CDR3 contains 14 residues. V was clipped by 1 base and J by 12 bases; unmatched bases: 9. The sequence came from a human donor with alopecia areata. The input for sequencing was CD4+ T cells sorted from blood, taken around week 47, from a patient treated with tofacitinib. The chain couples TRBV30 to TRBJ1-4; TRBD1 matches at 9 bases. The CDR3, as DNA: TGTGCCTGGAGTGGAGGGACAGGGCGGCAGGAACTGTTTTTT. As protein: CAWSGGTGRQELFF.